These 2 T cell receptor beta chains came from one sample sequenced in a study of response to subunit inactivated influenza vaccine (dated by TCRdb to between 2017 and 2018). Preparation of the library involved RT-PCR. The run used an Illumina HiSeq 2500. Using fastp trimming at Q25 and MiXCR clonotype assembly, TCRdb reanalyzed the public sequencing data and kept in-frame beta chains. CDR3 protein duplicates are merged, each entry listing the most common genes and DNA. This sample holds about 570,000 distinct CDR3 sequences; about 11% were observed only once. The ten biggest clones cover approximately 11% of the sample. These data were likewise used in another study, on T cells expressing NK-cell markers. Reported in the second study: TCR beta cDNA libraries were made by 5'RACE template switching that added a universal primer site and unique molecular identifiers.

The sequenced sample was PBMCs from blood, obtained on the day of vaccination. These receptors were taken from a man aged 50 to 60 who received an inactivated influenza vaccine. Donor details come from another sample of the same person, matched by shared clones.

This clonotype was seen many times. J is TRBJ2-7 and V is TRBV20-1; tentative D call: TRBD1 (6 bases). The ends were cut back, 6 bases at V and 6 bases at J, with 18 bases in the middle. The CDR3 length is 13 residues. Germline V gene sequence: CDR1 DFQATT, CDR2 SNEGSKA (reference sequence). DNA of the CDR3: TGCAGTGCCCCAGGGGCTAGAAAAGGCGAGCAGTACTTC. Protein sequence: CSAPGARKGEQYF.

Turning to this clonotype: The junction departs from the called germline gene at one end, perhaps through a read error. V gene TRBV7-9 combines with J gene TRBJ2-1, with 7 bases that match TRBD1. Germline V gene sequence: CDR1 SEHNR, CDR2 FQNEAQ (reference sequence). The CDR3 is 16 amino acids. The CDR3 here is CASSKGQFFSFNEQFF. Here the CDR3 DNA reads TGTGCCAGCAGCAAGGGACAGTTCTTCTCCTTCAATGAGCAGTTCTTC.